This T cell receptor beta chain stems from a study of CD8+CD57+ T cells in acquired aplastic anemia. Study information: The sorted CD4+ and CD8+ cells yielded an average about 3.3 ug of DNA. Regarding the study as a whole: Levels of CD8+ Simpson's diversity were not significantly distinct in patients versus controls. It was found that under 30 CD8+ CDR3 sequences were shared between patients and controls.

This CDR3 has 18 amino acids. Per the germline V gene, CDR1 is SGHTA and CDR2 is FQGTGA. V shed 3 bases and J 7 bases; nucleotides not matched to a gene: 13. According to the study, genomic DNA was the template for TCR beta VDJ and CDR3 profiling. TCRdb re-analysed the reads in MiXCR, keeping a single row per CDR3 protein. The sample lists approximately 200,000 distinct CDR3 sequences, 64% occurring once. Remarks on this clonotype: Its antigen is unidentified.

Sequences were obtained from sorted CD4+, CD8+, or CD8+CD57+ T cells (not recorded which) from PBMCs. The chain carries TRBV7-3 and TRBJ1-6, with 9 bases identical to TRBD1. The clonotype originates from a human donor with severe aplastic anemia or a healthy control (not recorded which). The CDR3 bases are TGTGCCAGCAGCTTCAGAGGGACAGGGAGGGCGGTCAATTCACCCCTCCACTTT. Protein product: CASSFRGTGRAVNSPLHF.